This is a list of T cell receptor beta chains from one sample in a study of cytomegalovirus exposure and HLA in healthy donors. Sequenced by immunoSEQ multiplex PCR; TCRdb stores in-frame clones only, minus some. The data contain about 100,000 clones, roughly two thirds of them singletons. The specimen was PBMCs. The source of these receptors is a man aged 35 to 55 in good health and CMV-seronegative. CDR3s include the opening cysteine and the closing phenylalanine or tryptophan. The order of the fields is V gene, clone size, J gene, D gene, CDR3 DNA, CDR3 protein. The D gene is left open where the match is weak. The listing skips clone size in some rows; elsewhere it reads once, few, many or a size class.

>TRBV19|.|TRBJ1-5|.
TGTGCCAGTAGTTTAAAAACAGGGCCGAACATTCAGCCCCAGCATTTT
CASSLKTGPNIQPQHF
>TRBV5-1|.|TRBJ2-2|.
TGCGCCAGCAGCTCACTGGGAGGTCCCGGGGAGCTGTTTTTT
CASSSLGGPGELFF
>TRBV5-1|.|TRBJ2-3|TRBD2
TGCGCCAGCAGCTTGGCATCTAGCGGGGGGGCGGATACGCAGTATTTT
CASSLASSGGADTQYF
>TRBV4-2|once|TRBJ2-7|.
TGTGCCAGCAGCCTTCAGGGCGACTACGAGCAGTACTTC
CASSLQGDYEQYF
>TRBV10-3|.|TRBJ2-3|.
TGTGCCATCAGTGAGTCGAAGACAGACACAGATACGCAGTATTTT
CAISESKTDTDTQYF
>TRBV6-1|.|TRBJ2-7|.
TGTGCCAGCAGTCCTGTAGGGGGGACAGCCTACGAGCAGTACTTC
CASSPVGGTAYEQYF
>TRBV11-2|.|TRBJ2-7|.
TGTGCCAGCAGCTTAGGAGGAGGTGTGGTCGAGCAGTACTTC
CASSLGGGVVEQYF
>TRBV5-6|few|TRBJ2-3|TRBD2
TGTGCCAGCAGCTTGATTAGCGGGGGGTTCACAGATACGCAGTATTTT
CASSLISGGFTDTQYF
>TRBV7-2|.|TRBJ2-7|.
TGTGCCAGCAGCCAGGCGGGTTCAAGGGCCTACGAGCAGTACTTC
CASSQAGSRAYEQYF
>TRBV5-1|few|TRBJ2-5|.
TGCGCCAGCAGCTTGATGCCGGGAGAGACCCAGTACTTC
CASSLMPGETQYF
>TRBV4-2|once|TRBJ2-5|TRBD1
TGTGCCAGCAGCCCCAAAGGACAGGGGTACCAAGAGACCCAGTACTTC
CASSPKGQGYQETQYF
>TRBV2|.|TRBJ2-7|.
TGTGCCAGCAGGGGAACAGGACAAACCTACGAGCAGTACTTC
CASRGTGQTYEQYF
>TRBV7-9|.|TRBJ2-3|.
TGTGCCAGCAGCTTTAGGGGCGCAGATACGCAGTATTTT
CASSFRGADTQYF
>TRBV2|.|TRBJ2-3|.
TGTGCCAGCAGTGTGGAGGACGTTCGGGTCACAGATACGCAGTATTTT
CASSVEDVRVTDTQYF
>TRBV28|few|TRBJ1-5|.
TGTGCCTCCAGGCGTGGGGGCGGGAATCAGCCCCAGCATTTT
CASRRGGGNQPQHF
>TRBV30|few|TRBJ1-1|.
TGTGCCTGGAAGCTTTTGTTCCCTGAAGCTTTCTTT
CAWKLLFPEAFF
>TRBV6-1|.|TRBJ1-6|TRBD1
TGTGCCAGCAGTGGGGGACAGCCATATAATTCACCCCTCCACTTT
CASSGGQPYNSPLHF
>TRBV27|.|TRBJ2-5|.
TGTGCCAGCAGTTTAGCCGACGGTCGGGTGGAGACCCAGTACTTC
CASSLADGRVETQYF
>TRBV27|.|TRBJ1-1|TRBD1
TGTGCCAGCGTACCCCGACAGGGGACTGAAGCTTTCTTT
CASVPRQGTEAFF
>TRBV10-3|few|TRBJ2-3|.
TGTGCCACCGTCAGGGTTAGCACAGATACGCAGTATTTT
CATVRVSTDTQYF
>TRBV6-6|.|TRBJ1-5|TRBD1
TGTGCCAGCACTAGTGGACAGGCGAACAATCAGCCCCAGCATTTT
CASTSGQANNQPQHF
>TRBV4-3|few|TRBJ1-4|.
TGCGCCAGCAGCCAAGATGGAGTGTTGGGTCGGACTAATGAAAAACTGTTTTTT
CASSQDGVLGRTNEKLFF
>TRBV4-2|.|TRBJ2-5|TRBD2
TGTGCCAGCAGCCAGATAGCGGGGGGGCCTGCAGAGACCCAGTACTTC
CASSQIAGGPAETQYF
>TRBV4-1|once|TRBJ2-7|TRBD1
TGCGCCAGCAGCCAGGACTGGACAGGGGGGTCCTACGAGCAGTACTTC
CASSQDWTGGSYEQYF
>TRBV29-1|.|TRBJ2-7|TRBD1
TGCAGCGTCCGACAGGGGCCCTACGAGCAGTACTTC
CSVRQGPYEQYF
>TRBV2|.|TRBJ1-2|.
TGTGCCAGCAGAGACAATCAGAACTATGGCTACACCTTC
CASRDNQNYGYTF
>TRBV10-3|.|TRBJ1-6|TRBD1
TGTGCCATCAGGGGGGGACAGTATAATTCACCCCTCCACTTT
CAIRGGQYNSPLHF